A single TCR beta chain is shown here with its context. This sample is drawn from a study of blood T cell repertoires in COVID-19. Looking at the study overall: Italy, Spain and the United States were the sources of the convalescent and acute COVID-19 samples. T cells, B-cell-depleted T cells, or PBMCs supplied cDNA or gDNA.

This CDR3 has 16 amino acids. V lost 0 bases, J lost 1 base, and 11 bases lay in between. Germline values: CDR1 SGHNT, CDR2 YENEEA. The Seattle patients, enrolled during active infection, were followed longitudinally. Per the study methods: Using reference gene primer amplification, nucleated cell counts were estimated. Some clones are missing from TCRdb's copy, which holds only in-frame ones; the method was immunoSEQ multiplex PCR. V and J calls and clone size are copied from that table; D and trimming were computed from the DNA. The profile covers roughly 130,000 clones, with over 85% appearing a single time and roughly 4.5% taken by the ten largest.

The clonotype comes from a man aged 60 to 69 with COVID-19, enrolled during active disease. This chain connects TRBV11-3 to TRBJ2-3, with D possibly being TRBD1 (6 bases). Sequenced: peripheral blood. In DNA form, the CDR3 reads TGTGCCAGCAGCTTAGAGGGGGCGTGGGGCACAGATACGCAGTATTTT. Amino acid sequence: CASSLEGAWGTDTQYF.